Described below is a single T cell receptor beta chain sequence and its context. The entry originates in a study of blood T cell repertoires in COVID-19. Looking at the study overall: COVID-19 samples, acute and convalescent, were from the United States, Italy and Spain.

Original analysis: Reference gene primer amplification gave estimated nucleated cell counts. The method was immunoSEQ multiplex PCR; TCRdb's version includes in-frame clones alone and lacks a portion of them. For V, J and clone size, that table is used; D and trimming come from the DNA. The sample consists of around 300,000 clones, roughly nine tenths of them appearing once. The study drew participants aged about 18 to 90 years from some 25 US areas. This clonotype originated in a woman aged 25 to 39 who had recovered from COVID-19. Source material: PBMCs or T cells enriched from blood (not recorded which).

The CDR3 DNA reads as TGTGCCAGCCAGGGTGCCGGGAACACTGAAGCTTTCTTT. The encoded protein is CASQGAGNTEAFF. The chain is built from TRBV3-1 (or the pseudogene TRBV3-2) and TRBJ1-1, with D possibly being TRBD1 (5 bases). The CDR3 loop spans 13 amino acids. V was trimmed by 8 bases and J by 1 base, leaving 11 bases between them. Germline V lookup: CDR1 LGHDT, CDR2 YNNKEL (reference sequence).